What follows are 7 T cell receptor beta chains derived from one specimen sequenced in a study of blood T cell repertoires in COVID-19. The protocol was immunoSEQ multiplex PCR, while the TCRdb copy is restricted to in-frame clones and leaves out a portion. The table lists 250,000 to 350,000 clones, over 75% of them singletons, with 0.7% to 1% in the top ten. Sequences were obtained from peripheral blood. These receptors were taken from a human donor with COVID-19, enrolled during active disease. The donor label of this sample is uncertain.

CDR3 loop: CASSTGGGGPEKLFF. The CDR3 nucleotides are TGTGCCAGCAGCACAGGAGGGGGCGGCCCTGAAAAACTGTTTTTT. The chain is built from TRBV7-3 and TRBJ1-4, with 7 bases identical to TRBD1. The V and J ends lost 5 bases and 7 bases, in that order; junction bases with no gene match: 10. The V gene's germline CDR1 is SGHTA and CDR2 FQGTGA. The CDR3 spans 15 residues.

The chain combines TRBV9 with TRBJ1-2, with 9 bases matching TRBD1. The CDR3 is 15 residues long. Germline V gives CDR1 SGDLS, CDR2 YYNGEE. V shed 4 bases and J 4 bases; nucleotides not matched to a gene: 8. CDR3 in amino acids: CASSPNRGRPYGYTF. In nucleotides, the CDR3 is TGTGCCAGCAGCCCGAACAGGGGGCGACCCTATGGCTACACCTTC.

This clone showed up just once. The chain is built from TRBV10-3 and TRBJ1-1; 8 bases match TRBD1. CDR3 size: 14 residues. After removal of 6 bases from V and 5 bases from J, the junction contained 8 bases not matched to a gene. The germline V gene has CDR1 ENHRY and CDR2 SYGVKD. The CDR3 DNA follows: TGTGCCATCAGGGAAGGTACAGGGGGGACTGAAGCTTTCTTT. Amino acids: CAIREGTGGTEAFF.

The gene calls are TRBV5-5 and TRBJ1-5; D may be TRBD1 (5 bases). V lost 0 bases to trimming and J lost 3 bases, with 10 bases between them. The germline CDR1 and CDR2 sequences are SGHKS and YYEKEE (reference sequence). The CDR3 has 15 amino acids. The CDR3 reads CASSLVARDNQPQHF. DNA for the CDR3: TGTGCCAGCAGCTTGGTGGCCAGGGACAATCAGCCCCAGCATTTT.

This chain links TRBV10-2 with TRBJ1-5, with D unresolved. CDR1 is WSHSY and CDR2 is SAAADI in the germline V gene. Trimming pared 2 bases from V and 7 bases from J, leaving 6 bases between. The CDR3 is 12 residues long. In DNA form, the CDR3 reads TGCGCCAGCAGTGAGGGGAGACAGCCCCAGCATTTT. Translating gives CASSEGRQPQHF.

The V and J genes are TRBV6-5 and TRBJ1-4; 7 bases align to TRBD1. Germline-derived CDR1 and CDR2 are MNHEY and SVGAGI. This CDR3 contains 15 residues. V lost 6 bases to trimming and J lost 8 bases; unmatched junction nucleotides: 12. This chain's CDR3 is CASRPPTGLREKLFF. CDR3 nucleotide sequence: TGTGCCAGCAGACCCCCGACAGGGCTCAGGGAAAAACTGTTTTTT.

In its sample, this clone was seen once. The genes are TRBV18 and TRBJ1-5; D unclear. The CDR3 totals 16 residues. The V gene's germline CDR1 is KGHSH and CDR2 LQKENI. V was shortened by 1 base and J by 6 bases, with 16 bases between the two germline ends. CDR3 amino acids: CASSPLREAVGQPQHF. CDR3 nucleotide sequence: TGTGCCAGCTCACCACTACGGGAGGCCGTGGGTCAGCCCCAGCATTTT.